Sequencing of this TCR beta chain was carried out in a study of cytomegalovirus exposure and HLA in healthy donors. Broader study findings: The listing of some 170 TCR beta chains classed them as cytomegalovirus-associated.

Method: immunoSEQ multiplex PCR; TCRdb's copy keeps in-frame clones and lacks some. The sample carries roughly 250,000 clones, nearly 90% recorded once. V shed 6 bases and J 7 bases; nucleotides not matched to a gene: 8. Germline values: CDR1 MNHEY, CDR2 SMNVEV (reference sequence). CDR3 length: 14 amino acids. On this clone: Its antigen is unknown.

This TCR came from a woman under 30 in good health and CMV-seronegative. The sequenced sample consisted of PBMCs. The rearrangement uses TRBV27 and TRBJ1-5; 8 bases are a match to TRBD1. Here the CDR3 DNA reads TGTGCCAGCAGCCCACGACAGGGGCTACAGCCCCAGCATTTT. Translated, it gives CASSPRQGLQPQHF.